The 10 T cell receptor beta chains below were found in one sample sequenced in a study of identical twins. From the 5' RACE reads, TCRdb called clonotypes with MiXCR, one entry per CDR3 protein. The repertoire has some 1,700,000 distinct CDR3 sequences, under 35% of them found once; the top ten carry about 0.27%. Sequencing was done on a sample of cord blood. These receptor sequences come from a newborn girl in good health.

The chain links TRBV5-1 to TRBJ2-1, with D hard to call. Per germline, CDR1 SGHRS and CDR2 YFSETQ. The CDR3 is 15 amino acids. Trimming took 4 bases from V and 1 from J, leaving 12 bases between them. The CDR3 DNA sequence: TGCGCCAGCAGCCTGCATTACGCTTCCTACAATGAGCAGTTCTTC. Translation gives CASSLHYASYNEQFF.

This clonotype was counted ten times or more. The chain has TRBV29-1 and TRBJ2-3; no clear D. The CDR3 consists of 15 residues. CDR1 SQVTM and CDR2 ANQGSEA come from the germline V gene. V was cut by 6 bases and J by 0 bases, with 16 bases left in between. DNA of the CDR3: TGCAGCGTCACTACGTGGGCGGATAGCACAGATACGCAGTATTTT. This sequence encodes CSVTTWADSTDTQYF.

With regard to this clonotype: One end of the junction fails to match germline, which may point to a read error. V usage is TRBV2 and J usage is TRBJ2-6; perhaps TRBD2 as D (5 bases). This CDR3 is built from 17 residues. CDR1 is SNHLY, CDR2 FYNNEI, per germline. CDR3 protein: CTSSEGSWASGANVLTF. The CDR3 bases are TGTACCAGCAGTGAGGGTAGTTGGGCGTCTGGGGCCAACGTCCTGACTTTC.

The V and J genes are TRBV6-6 and TRBJ2-7; D unresolved. Germline CDR1 is MNHNY and CDR2 is SVGAGI (reference sequence). The V gene lost 0 bases and the J gene lost 5 bases, with 5 bases spanning the gap. CDR3 length equals 12 residues. CDR3 DNA: TGTGCCAGCAGTTACTCGAAGGACGAGCAGTACTTC. Translated: CASSYSKDEQYF.

A note on this clonotype: This may arise from a read error, as a much more abundant clone is one base away. The V and J genes are TRBV28 and TRBJ1-5; D is possibly TRBD1 (5 bases). Germline CDR1 reads MDHEN; CDR2 reads SYDVKM. The CDR3 is made up of 13 amino acids. The ends were cut back, 6 bases at V and 6 bases at J, with 12 bases in the middle. The CDR3 DNA is TGTGCCAGCAGCCGGGACTGGGGTCAGCCCCAGCATTTT. This sequence encodes CASSRDWGQPQHF. Full variable domain (missing parts from reference TRBV28 and TRBJ1-5): DVKVTQSSRYLVKRTGEKVFLECVQDMDHENMFWYRQDPGLGLRLIYFSYDVKMKEKGDIPEGYSVSREKKERFSLILESASTNQTSMYLCASSRDWGQPQHFGDGTRLSIL.

To note about this clonotype: The junction differs from germline at one of its ends, possibly a read error. The chain uses TRBV28 and TRBJ2-3; the match to TRBD2 covers 14 bases. Germline V gene data show CDR1 as MDHEN and CDR2 as SYDVKM. There are 19 residues in the CDR3. The CDR3 sequence: CASSLLGLAGAPSTGTQYF. CDR3 in DNA: TGTGCCAGCAGTTTACTGGGACTAGCGGGGGCCCCTAGCACAGGTACGCAGTATTTT.

The V and J genes are TRBV14 and TRBJ2-3; D uncertain. With 8 bases removed from V and 4 bases from J, the gap between germline ends came to 16 bases. The CDR3 sequence is 14 residues long. Looked up from germline, CDR1 is SGHDN and CDR2 is FVKESK. The CDR3 sequence: CASRDMGKADTQYF. The CDR3 DNA is TGTGCCAGCCGAGACATGGGCAAAGCAGATACGCAGTATTTT.

This sequence joins TRBV12-3 or TRBV12-4 and TRBJ2-1; 14 nucleotides match TRBD2. V lost 6 bases, J lost 7 bases, and 5 bases stayed unmatched. CDR3 length: 15 residues. In nucleotides, the CDR3 is TGTGCCAGCAGGCTCCGACTAGCGGGGGGGAATGAGCAGTTCTTC. Residues: CASRLRLAGGNEQFF.

The chain employs TRBV6-6 and TRBJ2-1, with D hard to call. V was clipped by 6 bases and J by 0 bases, with 12 bases between them. The CDR3 has 15 residues. The germline V gene encodes CDR1 MNHNY and CDR2 SVGAGI (reference sequence). The CDR3 nucleotides are TGTGCCAGCAGCTCCCGGCCCTACTCCTACAATGAGCAGTTCTTC. This codes for CASSSRPYSYNEQFF.

The CDR3 is CASSRREGGNEQFF. In DNA form, the CDR3 reads TGTGCCAGCAGCCGCAGGGAAGGAGGCAATGAGCAGTTCTTC. The genes are TRBV7-8 and TRBJ2-1, with D perhaps TRBD1 or TRBD2 (5 bases each). The germline V gene encodes CDR1 SGHVS and CDR2 FQNEAQ. V gave up 5 bases and J gave up 6 bases, with 14 bases separating them. The CDR3 extends over 14 amino acids.